This T cell receptor beta chain was identified in a study of blood T cell repertoires in COVID-19. Study background: The United States, Italy and Spain provided the acute and convalescent COVID-19 samples. Sample material is recorded as cDNA or gDNA derived from T cells, B-cell-depleted T cells, or PBMCs.

CDR1 KGHDR and CDR2 SFDVKD come from the germline V gene. The CDR3 sequence is 15 residues long. The V gene end was trimmed by 7 bases and the J gene end by 6 bases; junction bases not matched to a gene: 11. In the study's own analysis: Amplification from reference gene primers served as the basis for estimated nucleated cell counts. The table came from immunoSEQ multiplex PCR; TCRdb's copy has only in-frame clones and leaves some out. For V, J and clone size, that table is used; D and trimming come from the DNA. The sample holds 70,000 to 90,000 clones, around nine tenths seen once. Sequences were obtained from peripheral blood. The source is a man in his sixties with acute or convalescent COVID-19. This chain connects TRBV24-1 to TRBJ2-1; 7 bases fit TRBD1. The CDR3 loop is CATSSTGASSNEQFF. The CDR3 DNA is TGTGCCACCAGCTCCACAGGGGCGTCTAGCAATGAGCAGTTCTTC.